The entry below gives a single TCR beta chain sequence along with its context. These data come from a study of blood T cell repertoires in COVID-19. At the level of the study: Researchers got acute and convalescent COVID-19 samples from the United States, Italy and Spain. Nucleic acid was either cDNA or gDNA, and it came from T cells, B-cell-depleted T cells, or PBMCs.

Germline lookup yields CDR1 MNHEY and CDR2 SVGAGI. Trimming cost V 7 bases and J 7 bases; bases outside gene matches: 11. There are 14 residues in the CDR3. Original methodology: Amplification of reference gene primers provided the estimated nucleated cell counts. TCRdb keeps only in-frame clones here, not all; method: immunoSEQ multiplex PCR. V and J calls and clone size are as listed in that table; D and trimming were resolved from the DNA. Of around 130,000 clones listed, roughly 84% were seen once; the top ten hold about 1.5%. The sequence derives from a man between 60 and 70 years old with acute or convalescent COVID-19. The chain has TRBV6-5 and TRBJ1-1, with 8 bases identical to TRBD1. The sample taken for sequencing was peripheral blood. DNA for the CDR3: TGTGCCAGCACTCCTCCGGGACAGGCCGTTGAAGCTTTCTTT. Amino acid sequence: CASTPPGQAVEAFF.